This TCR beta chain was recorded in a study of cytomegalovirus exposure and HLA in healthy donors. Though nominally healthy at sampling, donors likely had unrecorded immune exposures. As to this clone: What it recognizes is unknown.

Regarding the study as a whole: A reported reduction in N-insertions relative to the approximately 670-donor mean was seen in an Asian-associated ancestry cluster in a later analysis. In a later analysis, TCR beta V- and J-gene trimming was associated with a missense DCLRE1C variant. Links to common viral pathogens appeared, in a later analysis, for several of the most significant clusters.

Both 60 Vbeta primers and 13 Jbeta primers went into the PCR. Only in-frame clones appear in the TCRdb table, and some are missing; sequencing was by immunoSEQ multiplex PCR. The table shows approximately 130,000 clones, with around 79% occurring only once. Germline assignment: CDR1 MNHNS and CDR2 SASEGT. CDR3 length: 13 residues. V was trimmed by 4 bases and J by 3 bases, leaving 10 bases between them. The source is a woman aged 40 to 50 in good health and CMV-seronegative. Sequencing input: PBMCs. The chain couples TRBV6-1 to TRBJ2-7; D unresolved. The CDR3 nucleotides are TGTGCCAGCAGTGTGAGGCAGTTCTACGAGCAGTACTTC. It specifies CASSVRQFYEQYF.